The entry below gives a single T cell receptor (beta chain) sequence along with its context. Its specificity is unknown. Time point meaning: newly diagnosed GD, antithyroid drugs for less than 3 months. The TCR library used RNA extracted from PBMCs. This sample is drawn from a study of regulatory T cells in long-lasting Graves disease. For the study at large: Prior antithyroid drug treatment in newly diagnosed Graves' patients lasted under 3 months.

Study results and limitations: Patients whose Graves' disease persisted exhibited lower TCR diversity than those newly diagnosed. Persistent patients shared 2,500 to 3,000 public clonotypes among themselves. Newly diagnosed patients shared fewer, at some 900.

V lost 6 bases to trimming and J lost 0 bases, with 6 bases between them. CDR1 is SNHLY, CDR2 FYNNEI, per germline. CDR3 length: 14 amino acids. TCR beta libraries were built with iRepertoire HTBI primers and Arm-PCR of CDR3 regions. TCRdb re-called the multiplex PCR reads through MiXCR, storing one row per CDR3 protein. The top ten hold 25% to 30% of the sample, which has hundreds of thousands of distinct CDR3 sequences, around 17% seen once. These data are also associated with another study on T cells in Graves' hyperthyroidism and ophthalmopathy. That report adds: Clinicians diagnosed patients from clinical symptoms, serum thyroxine and TRAb, thyroid ultrasound and orbital computed tomography.

The rearrangement links TRBV2 to TRBJ2-6; no firm D call. The sequenced sample was peripheral blood mononuclear cells (PBMCs), obtained at new diagnosis, from a patient treated with antithyroid drugs. The clonotype originates from a man in his forties with Graves disease. CDR3 loop: CASRAASGANVLTF. Written as DNA, the CDR3 is TGTGCCAGCAGGGCGGCCTCTGGGGCCAACGTCCTGACTTTC.